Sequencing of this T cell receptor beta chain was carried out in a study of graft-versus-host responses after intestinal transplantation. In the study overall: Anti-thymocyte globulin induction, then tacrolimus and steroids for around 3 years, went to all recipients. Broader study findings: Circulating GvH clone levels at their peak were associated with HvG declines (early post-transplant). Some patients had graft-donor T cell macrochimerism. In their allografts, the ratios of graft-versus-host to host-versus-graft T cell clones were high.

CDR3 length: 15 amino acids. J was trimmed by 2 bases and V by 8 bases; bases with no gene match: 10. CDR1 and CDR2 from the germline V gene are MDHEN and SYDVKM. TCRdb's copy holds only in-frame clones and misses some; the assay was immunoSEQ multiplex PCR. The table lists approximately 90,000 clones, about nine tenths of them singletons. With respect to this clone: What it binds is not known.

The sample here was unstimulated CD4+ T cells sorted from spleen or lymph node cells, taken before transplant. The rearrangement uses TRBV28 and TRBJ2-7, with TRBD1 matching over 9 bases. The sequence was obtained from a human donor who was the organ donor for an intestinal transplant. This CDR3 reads CASRPWTGATYEQYF. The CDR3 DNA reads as TGTGCCAGCCGTCCCTGGACAGGGGCTACCTACGAGCAGTACTTC. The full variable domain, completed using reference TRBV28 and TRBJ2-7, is DVKVTQSSRYLVKRTGEKVFLECVQDMDHENMFWYRQDPGLGLRLIYFSYDVKMKEKGDIPEGYSVSREKKERFSLILESASTNQTSMYLCASRPWTGATYEQYFGPGTRLTVT.